This T cell receptor (beta chain) was identified during a study of T cell repertoires in cytomegalovirus infection. The wider study: It was the public TCR beta signatures that indicated both CMV infection and matching HLA type. Whole-study results and caveats: HLA-C-restricted CMV clonotypes gave the most frequent clonotype in two of eight donors. The cumulative frequency of public TCR beta families distinguished individuals who carried CMV together with the relevant HLA.

TCRdb redid the calling of the reads with MiXCR, one entry per CDR3 protein. The repertoire consists of about 60,000 distinct CDR3 sequences, with more than 25% occurring once and the leading ten covering 70%. A note on this clonotype: The antigen is not known.

CDR1 is SGHVS and CDR2 is FQNEAQ in the germline V gene. Unmatched junction bases numbered 5, after V lost 2 bases and J lost 1 base. This CDR3 region has 16 residues. The clonotype was recovered from a human donor in good health (CMV status not recorded). Some clones in this sample may be carry-over from other donors' samples. The sample taken for sequencing was PBMCs, sequenced either directly or after in vitro stimulation (not recorded which). This chain uses TRBV7-8 with TRBJ2-3; 8 bases align to TRBD2. The CDR3 DNA follows: TGTGCCAGCAGCTTAATAGGAGCGGGGGGCACAGATACGCAGTATTTT. Translated, it gives CASSLIGAGGTDTQYF.